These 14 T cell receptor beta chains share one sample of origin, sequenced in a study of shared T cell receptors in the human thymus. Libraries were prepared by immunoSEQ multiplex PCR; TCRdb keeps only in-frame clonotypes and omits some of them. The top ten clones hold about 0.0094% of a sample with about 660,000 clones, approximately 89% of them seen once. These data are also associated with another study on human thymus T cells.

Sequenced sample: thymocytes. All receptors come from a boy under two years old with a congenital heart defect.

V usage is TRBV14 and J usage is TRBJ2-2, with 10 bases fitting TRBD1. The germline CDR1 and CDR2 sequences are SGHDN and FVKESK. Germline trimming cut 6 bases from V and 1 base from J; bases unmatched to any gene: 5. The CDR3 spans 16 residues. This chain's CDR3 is CASRGTGAGNTGELFF. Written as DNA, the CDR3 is TGTGCCAGCAGGGGGACAGGGGCAGGGAACACCGGGGAGCTGTTTTTT. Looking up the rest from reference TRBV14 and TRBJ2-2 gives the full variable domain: EAGVTQFPSHSVIEKGQTVTLRCDPISGHDNLYWYRRVMGKEIKFLLHFVKESKQDESGMPNNRFLAERTGGTYSTLKVQPAELEDSGVYFCASRGTGAGNTGELFFGEGSRLTVL.

The CDR3 nucleotides read TGTGCCAGAAGCGGCGGGACTAGCGGGGGGGCCTCCGAGCAGTACTTC. Translating it yields CARSGGTSGGASEQYF. The chain links TRBV5-3 to TRBJ2-7; TRBD2 matches at 16 bases. Being an ORF, TRBV5-3 has a function that is uncertain. Unmatched junction bases numbered 7, after V lost 4 bases and J lost 6 bases. The CDR3 length is 16 residues.

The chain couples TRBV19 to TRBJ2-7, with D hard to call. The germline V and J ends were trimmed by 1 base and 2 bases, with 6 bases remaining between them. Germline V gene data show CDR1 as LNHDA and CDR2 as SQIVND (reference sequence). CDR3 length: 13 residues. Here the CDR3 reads CASSIARTYEQYF. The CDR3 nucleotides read TGTGCCAGTAGTATAGCCCGTACCTACGAGCAGTACTTC.

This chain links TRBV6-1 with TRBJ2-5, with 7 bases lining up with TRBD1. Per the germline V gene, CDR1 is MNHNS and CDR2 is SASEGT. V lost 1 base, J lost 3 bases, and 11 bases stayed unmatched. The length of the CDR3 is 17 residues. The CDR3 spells CASSEENSGQSEETQYF. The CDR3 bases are TGTGCCAGCAGTGAAGAGAATTCGGGACAGAGCGAAGAGACCCAGTACTTC.

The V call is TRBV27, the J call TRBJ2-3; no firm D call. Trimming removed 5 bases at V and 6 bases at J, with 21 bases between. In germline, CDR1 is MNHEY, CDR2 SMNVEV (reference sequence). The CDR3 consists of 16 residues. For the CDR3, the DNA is TGTGCCAGCAGTCCCTTGGTTAGTACCGTATCCGATACGCAGTATTTT. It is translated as CASSPLVSTVSDTQYF.

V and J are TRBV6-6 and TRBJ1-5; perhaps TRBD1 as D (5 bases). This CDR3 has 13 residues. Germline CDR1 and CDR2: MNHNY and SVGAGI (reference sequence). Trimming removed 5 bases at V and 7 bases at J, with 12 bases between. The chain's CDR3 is CASSQQVRQPQHF. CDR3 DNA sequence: TGTGCCAGCAGTCAACAGGTTCGACAGCCCCAGCATTTT.

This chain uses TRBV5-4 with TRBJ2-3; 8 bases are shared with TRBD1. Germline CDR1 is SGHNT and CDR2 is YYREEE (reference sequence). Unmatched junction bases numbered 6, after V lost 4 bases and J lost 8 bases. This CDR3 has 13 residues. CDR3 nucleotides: TGTGCCAGCAGCACGAGGGACAGGACTACGCAGTATTTT. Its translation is CASSTRDRTTQYF.

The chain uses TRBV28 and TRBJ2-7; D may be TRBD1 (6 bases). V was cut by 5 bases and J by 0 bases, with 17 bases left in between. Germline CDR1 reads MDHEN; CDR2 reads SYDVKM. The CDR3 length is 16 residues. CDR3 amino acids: CASSTFGQPSSYEQYF. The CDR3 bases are TGTGCCAGCAGTACTTTCGGACAGCCCAGCTCCTACGAGCAGTACTTC. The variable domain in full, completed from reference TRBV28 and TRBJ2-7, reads DVKVTQSSRYLVKRTGEKVFLECVQDMDHENMFWYRQDPGLGLRLIYFSYDVKMKEKGDIPEGYSVSREKKERFSLILESASTNQTSMYLCASSTFGQPSSYEQYFGPGTRLTVT.

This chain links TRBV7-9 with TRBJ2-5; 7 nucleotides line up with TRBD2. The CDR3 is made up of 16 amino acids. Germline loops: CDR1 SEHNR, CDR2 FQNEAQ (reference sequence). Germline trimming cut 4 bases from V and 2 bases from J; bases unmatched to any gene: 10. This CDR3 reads CASSSLTGGKQETQYF. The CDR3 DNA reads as TGTGCCAGCAGCTCCCTAACGGGGGGAAAACAAGAGACCCAGTACTTC.

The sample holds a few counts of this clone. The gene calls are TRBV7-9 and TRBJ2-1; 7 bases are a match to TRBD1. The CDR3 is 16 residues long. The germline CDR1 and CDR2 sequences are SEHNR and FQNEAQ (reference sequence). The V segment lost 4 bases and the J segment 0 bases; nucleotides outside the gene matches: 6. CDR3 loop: CASSWWTGSSYNEQFF. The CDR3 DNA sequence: TGTGCCAGCAGCTGGTGGACAGGCAGCTCCTACAATGAGCAGTTCTTC. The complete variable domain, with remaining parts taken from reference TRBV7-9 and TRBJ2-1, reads DTGVSQNPRHKITKRGQNVTFRCDPISEHNRLYWYRQTLGQGPEFLTYFQNEAQLEKSRLLSDRFSAERPKGSFSTLEIQRTEQGDSAMYLCASSWWTGSSYNEQFFGPGTRLTVL.

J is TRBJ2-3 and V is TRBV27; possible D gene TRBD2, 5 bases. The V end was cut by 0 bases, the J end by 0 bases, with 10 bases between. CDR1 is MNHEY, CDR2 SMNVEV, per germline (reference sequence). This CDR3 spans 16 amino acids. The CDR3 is CASSLSWRVSTDTQYF. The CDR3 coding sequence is TGTGCCAGCAGTTTATCGTGGCGGGTCAGCACAGATACGCAGTATTTT.

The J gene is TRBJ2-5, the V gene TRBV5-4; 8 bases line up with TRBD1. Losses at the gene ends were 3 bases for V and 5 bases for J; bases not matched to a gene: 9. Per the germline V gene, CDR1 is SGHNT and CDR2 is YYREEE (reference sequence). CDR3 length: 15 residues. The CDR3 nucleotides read TGTGCCAGCAGCTCGGACAGGGTCGGGATTGAGACCCAGTACTTC. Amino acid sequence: CASSSDRVGIETQYF.

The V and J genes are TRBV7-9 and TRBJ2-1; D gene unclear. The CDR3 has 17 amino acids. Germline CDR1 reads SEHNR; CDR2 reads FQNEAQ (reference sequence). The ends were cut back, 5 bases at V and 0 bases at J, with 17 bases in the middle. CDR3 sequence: CASSARVSSSSYNEQFF. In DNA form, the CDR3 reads TGTGCCAGCAGCGCTCGGGTGAGCTCGAGCTCCTACAATGAGCAGTTCTTC.

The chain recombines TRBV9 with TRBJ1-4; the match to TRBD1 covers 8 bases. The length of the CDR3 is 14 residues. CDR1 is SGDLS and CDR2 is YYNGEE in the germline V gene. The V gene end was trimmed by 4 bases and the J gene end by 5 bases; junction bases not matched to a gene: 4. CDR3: CASSLGDRNEKLFF. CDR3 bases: TGTGCCAGCAGCCTCGGGGACAGGAATGAAAAACTGTTTTTT. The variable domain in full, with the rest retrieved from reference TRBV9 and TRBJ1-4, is DSGVTQTPKHLITATGQRVTLRCSPRSGDLSVYWYQQSLDQGLQFLIQYYNGEERAKGNILERFSAQQFPDLHSELNLSSLELGDSALYFCASSLGDRNEKLFFGSGTQLSVL.